The T cell receptor beta chain described here comes from a study of T cells expressing NK-cell markers. The CDR3 is 15 residues long. Germline CDR1 and CDR2: SGHRS and YFSETQ. TCR beta libraries carry UMIs added by 5'RACE template switching. Reanalyzing the 5' RACE reads, TCRdb keeps one entry per CDR3 protein, without DNA. Recorded here are about half a million distinct CDR3 sequences; the top ten clones represent about 1.5%. The chain employs TRBV5-1 and TRBJ1-1; TCRdb designates TRBD1, a call that cannot be tested without DNA. The sample was blood T cells: a sorted CD56 or NKG2C T cell subset, CD4+ or CD8+ T cells, or bulk PBMC T cells (not recorded which). The source is a woman aged 50 to 60 in good health. The CDR3 sequence: CASSLTGPGNTEAFF.